The clone carrying this T cell receptor (beta chain) showed up just a few times. The sample carries other DNA sequences with the same CDR3. The data belong to a study of shared clonotypes between healthy human individuals. V was trimmed by 0 bases and J by 0 bases, leaving 0 bases between them. Germline V CDR1 and CDR2: SGHRS, YFSETQ. CDR3 size: 13 residues. Generated by immunoSEQ multiplex PCR, the TCRdb table keeps only in-frame clones and is missing some. The sample has some 1,400,000 clones; around 97% are singletons. Specimen: naive CD4+ T cells sorted from blood. The subset was: CD45RA+ positively selected. The source of this sequence is a man aged 25-45 years in good health. The rearrangement links TRBV5-1 to TRBJ2-2; D remains unclear. CDR3 in DNA: TGCGCCAGCAGCTTGGCGAACACCGGGGAGCTGTTTTTT. Protein sequence: CASSLANTGELFF.